This TCR beta chain was recorded in a study of cytomegalovirus exposure and HLA in healthy donors. General study points: Sequencing depth roughly uniform across donors was assumed in presence/absence analyses.

The PCR ran on 60 Vbeta and 13 Jbeta primers. Authors' data handling: Later reanalysis found roughly 80 million unique TCR beta chains, about 10 million of them shared. Clones were sequenced by immunoSEQ multiplex PCR, and TCRdb holds only the in-frame ones, with some missing. V and J calls and clone size are given by that table; D and trimming were obtained from the DNA. The data contain over 150,000 clones, roughly 79% of them singletons. Notes on this clone: The antigen is not known.

The germline CDR1 and CDR2 sequences are SGHVS and FQNEAQ. The ends lost 8 bases at V and 2 bases at J; junction bases unmatched: 12. The CDR3 length is 18 residues. This TCR came from a woman in her fifties or sixties in good health and CMV-seronegative. The sample taken for sequencing was PBMCs. This chain joins TRBV7-8 and TRBJ2-2, with TRBD2 identical over 12 bases. The CDR3 coding sequence is TGTGCCAGCGCATTAGGACTAGCGGGAAACAGAAACACCGGGGAGCTGTTTTTT. Translated, it gives CASALGLAGNRNTGELFF.